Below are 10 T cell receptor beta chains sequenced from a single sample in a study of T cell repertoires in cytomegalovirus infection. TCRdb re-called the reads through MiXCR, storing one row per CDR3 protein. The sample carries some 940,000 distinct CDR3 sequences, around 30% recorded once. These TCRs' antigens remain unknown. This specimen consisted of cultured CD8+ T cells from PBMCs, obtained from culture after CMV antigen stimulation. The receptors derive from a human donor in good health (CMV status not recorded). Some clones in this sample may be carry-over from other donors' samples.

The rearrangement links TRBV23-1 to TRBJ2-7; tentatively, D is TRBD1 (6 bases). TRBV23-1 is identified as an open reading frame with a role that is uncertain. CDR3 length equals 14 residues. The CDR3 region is CANSHMDSTYEQYV. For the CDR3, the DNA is TGCGCCAACAGTCACATGGACAGCACCTACGAGCAGTACGTC.

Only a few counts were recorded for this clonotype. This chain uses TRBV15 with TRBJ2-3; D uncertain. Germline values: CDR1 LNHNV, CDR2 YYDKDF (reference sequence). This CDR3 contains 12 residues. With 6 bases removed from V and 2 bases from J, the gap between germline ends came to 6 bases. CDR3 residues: CATRGYTDTQYF. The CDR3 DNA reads TGTGCCACCAGGGGGTACACAGATACGCAGTATTTT.

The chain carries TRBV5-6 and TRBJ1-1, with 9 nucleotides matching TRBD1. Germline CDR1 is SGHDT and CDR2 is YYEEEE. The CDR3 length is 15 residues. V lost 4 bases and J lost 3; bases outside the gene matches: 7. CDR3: CASSLRTGEDTEAFF. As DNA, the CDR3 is TGTGCCAGCAGCCTCCGGACAGGGGAGGACACTGAAGCTTTCTTT. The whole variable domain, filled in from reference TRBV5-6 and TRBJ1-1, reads DAGVTQSPTHLIKTRGQQVTLRCSPKSGHDTVSWYQQALGQGPQFIFQYYEEEERQRGNFPDRFSGHQFPNYSSELNVNALLLGDSALYLCASSLRTGEDTEAFFGQGTRLTVV.

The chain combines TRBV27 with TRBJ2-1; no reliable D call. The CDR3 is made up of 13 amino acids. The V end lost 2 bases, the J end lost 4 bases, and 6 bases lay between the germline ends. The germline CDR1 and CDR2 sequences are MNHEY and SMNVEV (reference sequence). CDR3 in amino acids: CASSLVKYNEQFF. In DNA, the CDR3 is TGTGCCAGCAGTTTAGTGAAGTACAATGAGCAGTTCTTC.

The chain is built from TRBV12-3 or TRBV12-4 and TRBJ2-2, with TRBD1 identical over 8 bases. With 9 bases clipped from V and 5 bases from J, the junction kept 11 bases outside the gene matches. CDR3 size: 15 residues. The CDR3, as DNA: TGTGCCAGTAGTATGTCAGGGGGCCCTACCGGGGAGCTGTTTTTT. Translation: CASSMSGGPTGELFF.

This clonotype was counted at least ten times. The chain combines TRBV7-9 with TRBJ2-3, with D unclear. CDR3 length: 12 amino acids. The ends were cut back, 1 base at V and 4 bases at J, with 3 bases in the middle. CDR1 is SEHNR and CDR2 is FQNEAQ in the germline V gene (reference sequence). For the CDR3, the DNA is TGTGCCAGCAGCTTAGATGCAGATACGCAGTATTTT. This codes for CASSLDADTQYF.

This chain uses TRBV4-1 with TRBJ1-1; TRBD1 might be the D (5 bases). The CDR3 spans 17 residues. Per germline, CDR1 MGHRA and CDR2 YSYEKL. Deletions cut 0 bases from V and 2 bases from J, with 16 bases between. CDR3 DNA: TGCGCCAGCAGCCAAGAGCGCAGGGTCCAGGGAAACACTGAAGCTTTCTTT. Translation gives CASSQERRVQGNTEAFF.

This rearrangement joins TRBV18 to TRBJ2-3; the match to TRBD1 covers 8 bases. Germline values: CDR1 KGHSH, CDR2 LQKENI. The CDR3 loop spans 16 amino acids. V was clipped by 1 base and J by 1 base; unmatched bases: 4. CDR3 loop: CASSPRGQDGTDTQYF. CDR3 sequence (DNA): TGTGCCAGCTCACCACGGGGACAGGATGGCACAGATACGCAGTATTTT.

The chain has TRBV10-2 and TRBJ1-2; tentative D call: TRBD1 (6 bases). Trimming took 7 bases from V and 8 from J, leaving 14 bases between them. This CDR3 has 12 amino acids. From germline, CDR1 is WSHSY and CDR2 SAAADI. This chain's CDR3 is CASTGGAKGYTF. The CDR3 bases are TGCGCCAGCACGGGGGGGGCCAAGGGCTACACCTTC.

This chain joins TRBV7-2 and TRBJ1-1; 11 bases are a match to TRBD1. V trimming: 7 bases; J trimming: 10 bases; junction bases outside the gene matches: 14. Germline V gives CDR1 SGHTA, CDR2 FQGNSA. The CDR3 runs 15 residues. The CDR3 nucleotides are TGTGCCAGCACGAGGATAGGGACAGGGGGAGGAGGAGCTTTCTTT. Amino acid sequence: CASTRIGTGGGGAFF. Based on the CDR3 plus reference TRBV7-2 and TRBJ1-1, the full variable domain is GAGVSQSPSNKVTEKGKDVELRCDPISGHTALYWYRQSLGQGLEFLIYFQGNSAPDKSGLPSDRFSAERTGGSVSTLTIQRTQQEDSAVYLCASTRIGTGGGGAFFGQGTRLTVV.